This T cell receptor beta chain was sequenced during a study of T cell responses to AZD1222 COVID-19 vaccine. General observations from the study: Clonal diversity was possibly underestimated, and white British individuals and females predominated among donors. The repertoires were collected only after the peak T cell response. Nearly half of spike-specific TCRs reportedly go after variant regions that carry no mutations.

As to this clone: The antigen is unknown.

V was shortened by 3 bases and J by 5 bases, with 8 bases between the two germline ends. The CDR3 is made up of 12 amino acids. Germline CDR1 and CDR2: MNHEY and SVGEGT. Produced via immunoSEQ multiplex PCR; TCRdb's table is partial and in-frame only. The table shows 170,000 or so clones, with about nine tenths occurring only once. This TCR came from an adult in good health. The chain is built from TRBV6-2 or TRBV6-3 and TRBJ2-7; D tentatively reads TRBD1 or TRBD2 (5 bases each). Sequenced material: peripheral blood, taken on day 0 of AZD1222 vaccination. CDR3 bases: TGTGCCAGCAGTTATAGGGGAGACGAGCAGTACTTC. Translating gives CASSYRGDEQYF.